This entry lists 26 T cell receptor beta chains sequenced from one sample in a study of blood T cell repertoires in COVID-19. The data were produced by immunoSEQ multiplex PCR, yet TCRdb's version contains in-frame clones alone and is incomplete. The table lists some 150,000 clones, around 86% of them singletons, with around 3.3% in the top ten. The material sequenced was peripheral blood. These receptors were obtained from a man between 70 and 80 years old with acute or convalescent COVID-19.

The rearrangement joins TRBV19 to TRBJ1-1; D is unclear. This CDR3 has 14 amino acids. CDR1 and CDR2 (germline): LNHDA, SQIVND (reference sequence). V lost 6 bases and J lost 0, with 11 bases in between. CDR3 amino acids: CASSRSVMNTEAFF. DNA of the CDR3: TGTGCCAGTAGCAGATCCGTTATGAACACTGAAGCTTTCTTT.

The CDR3 protein is CATSRDRSGTSGTGELFF. For the CDR3, the DNA is TGTGCCACCAGCAGAGATCGTTCCGGGACTAGCGGGACCGGGGAGCTGTTTTTT. The rearrangement links TRBV15 to TRBJ2-2; TRBD2 aligns across 12 bases. CDR1 is LNHNV and CDR2 is YYDKDF in the germline V gene (reference sequence). The CDR3 spans 18 residues. J lost 5 bases, V lost 0 bases, and 7 bases had no gene match.

This clone was detected a few times. V and J are TRBV7-2 and TRBJ2-7, with TRBD1 identical over 8 bases. Per germline, CDR1 SGHTA and CDR2 FQGNSA. V dropped 6 bases and J dropped 2; count of bases not matched to a gene: 9. The CDR3 runs 15 residues. The CDR3 DNA reads TGTGCCAGCAGTATAGGTGGACAGGGCACCTACGAGCAGTACTTC. It translates to CASSIGGQGTYEQYF.

The J gene is TRBJ1-1, the V gene TRBV2, with D uncertain. The CDR3 runs 11 residues. Trimming removed 6 bases at V and 4 bases at J, with 6 bases between. Germline CDR1 reads SNHLY; CDR2 reads FYNNEI. This chain's CDR3 is CASREGTEAFF. The CDR3 DNA is TGTGCCAGCAGGGAGGGCACTGAAGCTTTCTTT.

This chain links TRBV14 with TRBJ2-1, with D uncertain. The CDR3 is 12 residues long. Germline values: CDR1 SGHDN, CDR2 FVKESK. The V end lost 6 bases, the J end lost 12 bases, and 15 bases lay between the germline ends. The CDR3 loop is CASSPRNLGQFF. In DNA, the CDR3 is TGTGCCAGCAGTCCGAGAAACCTAGGGCAGTTCTTC.

The chain employs TRBV27 and TRBJ2-5; TRBD1 matches 7 bases. The CDR3 has 15 amino acids. Losses at the gene ends were 6 bases for V and 4 bases for J; bases not matched to a gene: 11. Germline lookup yields CDR1 MNHEY and CDR2 SMNVEV (reference sequence). CDR3: CASRITGAFGETQYF. CDR3 DNA: TGTGCCAGCAGGATAACAGGGGCGTTTGGAGAGACCCAGTACTTC.

V is TRBV4-3 and J is TRBJ2-7, with 8 bases that match TRBD1. CDR1 is LGHNA, CDR2 YSLEER, per germline. The length of the CDR3 is 15 residues. V was clipped by 4 bases and J by 3 bases; unmatched bases: 8. The chain's CDR3 is CASSRNRGDLYEQYF. DNA of the CDR3: TGCGCCAGCAGCCGGAACAGGGGGGACCTCTACGAGCAGTACTTC.

V gene TRBV12-3 or TRBV12-4 combines with J gene TRBJ1-2; TRBD1 is a possible D gene (5 bases). V was shortened by 6 bases and J by 6 bases, with 8 bases between the two germline ends. The CDR3 has 11 residues. In nucleotides, the CDR3 is TGTGCCAGCAGGCGCAGGGATGGCTACACCTTC. Translation: CASRRRDGYTF.

Only a few counts were recorded for this clone. The chain employs TRBV7-8 and TRBJ2-4; 7 nucleotides match TRBD2. CDR1 and CDR2 (germline): SGHVS, FQNEAQ. Trimming took 1 base from V and 9 from J; bases not matched to a gene: 12. The CDR3 is 16 residues long. CDR3 loop: CASSLERAPGRIIQYF. For the CDR3, the DNA is TGTGCCAGCAGCTTAGAACGGGCACCCGGGAGGATCATTCAGTACTTC. Full variable domain (rest looked up from reference TRBV7-8 and TRBJ2-4): GAGVSQSPRYKVAKRGQDVALRCDPISGHVSLFWYQQALGQGPEFLTYFQNEAQLDKSGLPSDRFFAERPEGSVSTLKIQRTQQEDSAVYLCASSLERAPGRIIQYFGAGTRLSVL.

The chain links TRBV9 to TRBJ2-5, with 10 bases lining up with TRBD2. V shed 4 bases and J 5 bases; nucleotides not matched to a gene: 8. The CDR3 length is 15 residues. Germline loops: CDR1 SGDLS, CDR2 YYNGEE. CDR3 nucleotides: TGTGCCAGCAGCCTCCAAGCGGGAGGGGTGGAGACCCAGTACTTC. This codes for CASSLQAGGVETQYF.

The chain employs TRBV6-2 or TRBV6-3 and TRBJ2-7, with 7 bases fitting TRBD2. V gave up 9 bases and J gave up 3 bases; unmatched junction bases: 11. This CDR3 spans 14 amino acids. Germline CDR1 reads MNHEY; CDR2 reads SVGEGT. CDR3 loop: CASTPSGGLYEQYF. The CDR3 region has the DNA TGTGCCAGTACCCCTAGCGGTGGACTCTACGAGCAGTACTTC.

The J gene is TRBJ2-1, the V gene TRBV19; no clear D. The germline CDR1 and CDR2 sequences are LNHDA and SQIVND (reference sequence). This CDR3 spans 12 amino acids. V dropped 6 bases and J dropped 4 bases, with 7 bases sitting between them. The CDR3 nucleotides read TGTGCCAGTAGCCTTCCTTACAATGAGCAGTTCTTC. Encoded protein: CASSLPYNEQFF. The full variable domain, rest sourced from reference TRBV19 and TRBJ2-1, is DGGITQSPKYLFRKEGQNVTLSCEQNLNHDAMYWYRQDPGQGLRLIYYSQIVNDFQKGDIAEGYSVSREKKESFPLTVTSAQKNPTAFYLCASSLPYNEQFFGPGTRLTVL.

The genes are TRBV6-6 and TRBJ2-7; 9 nucleotides match TRBD1. Germline CDR1 is MNHNY and CDR2 is SVGAGI (reference sequence). V gave up 0 bases and J gave up 5 bases; unmatched junction bases: 5. This CDR3 region has 15 residues. The CDR3 coding sequence is TGTGCCAGCAGTTACTCACAGGGGGCCGTCGACGAGCAGTACTTC. Translation: CASSYSQGAVDEQYF.

This rearrangement joins TRBV28 to TRBJ1-2; the D is unclear. Deletions cut 2 bases from V and 1 base from J, with 11 bases between. The CDR3 runs to 15 residues. The germline V gene encodes CDR1 MDHEN and CDR2 SYDVKM. In DNA, the CDR3 is TGTGCCAGCAGTTTAATCGGGTTCCGTAACTATGGCTACACCTTC. Translating gives CASSLIGFRNYGYTF.

The J gene is TRBJ2-3, the V gene TRBV30; 10 bases map to TRBD2. The junction had 7 bases not matched to a gene; V was cut back by 3 bases and J by 4 bases. The CDR3 totals 15 residues. CDR1 GTSNPN and CDR2 SVGIG come from the germline V gene (reference sequence). The CDR3 region has the DNA TGTGCCTGGAGAAGCGGGAGGGCCCCCGCAGATACGCAGTATTTT. It translates to CAWRSGRAPADTQYF.

The chain couples TRBV7-9 to TRBJ2-5; 10 bases are shared with TRBD2. The ends lost 5 bases at V and 1 base at J; junction bases unmatched: 7. In germline, CDR1 is SEHNR, CDR2 FQNEAQ (reference sequence). The CDR3 is 16 amino acids. For the CDR3, the DNA is TGTGCCAGCAGCCTGTTAGCGGGGGGACTCCAAGAGACCCAGTACTTC. Translating it yields CASSLLAGGLQETQYF.

This chain uses TRBV7-3 with TRBJ2-7, with unresolved D. The CDR3 has 15 residues. Germline V gene data show CDR1 as SGHTA and CDR2 as FQGTGA. The ends were cut back, 2 bases at V and 2 bases at J, with 13 bases in the middle. CDR3 amino acids: CASSLLPGLTYEQYF. The CDR3 DNA follows: TGTGCCAGCAGCTTATTACCAGGTCTTACCTACGAGCAGTACTTC. The full variable domain, rest sourced from reference TRBV7-3 and TRBJ2-7, is GAGVSQTPSNKVTEKGKYVELRCDPISGHTALYWYRQSLGQGPEFLIYFQGTGAADDSGLPNDRFFAVRPEGSVSTLKIQRTERGDSAVYLCASSLLPGLTYEQYFGPGTRLTVT.

The chain uses TRBV7-2 and TRBJ2-1, with TRBD1 as a possible D gene (5 bases). There are 16 residues in the CDR3. Germline CDR1 SGHTA, CDR2 FQGNSA. V lost 5 bases to trimming and J lost 6 bases, with 20 bases between them. The CDR3 DNA reads as TGTGCCAGCAGCGCCATAGGGGCCCCGCGAGGCAATGAGCAGTTCTTC. As protein: CASSAIGAPRGNEQFF.

J is TRBJ2-3 and V is TRBV7-9; TRBD2 matches 10 bases. V was pared by 3 bases and J by 3 bases, with 9 bases of the junction left unmatched. The CDR3 is 17 amino acids. The V gene's germline CDR1 is SEHNR and CDR2 FQNEAQ (reference sequence). CDR3 amino acids: CASSLSLAGVQTDTQYF. The CDR3 bases are TGTGCCAGCAGCTTGAGCCTAGCGGGAGTTCAAACAGATACGCAGTATTTT. The whole variable domain, remainder taken from reference TRBV7-9 and TRBJ2-3, is DTGVSQNPRHKITKRGQNVTFRCDPISEHNRLYWYRQTLGQGPEFLTYFQNEAQLEKSRLLSDRFSAERPKGSFSTLEIQRTEQGDSAMYLCASSLSLAGVQTDTQYFGPGTRLTVL.

V is TRBV21-1 and J is TRBJ2-5; TRBD1 is the table's D call, not checked against the DNA. TRBV21-1 is an annotated pseudogene. The CDR3 runs 21 residues. The CDR3 DNA reads as TGTGCCAGCAGCAAAGTATTGACCGGGGGAAGGACAGGCTCCTGGCCTGAGACCCAGTACTTC. Its protein product is CASSKVLTGGRTGSWPETQYF.

The chain has TRBV7-8 and TRBJ2-2; 14 nucleotides agree with TRBD2. Germline-derived CDR1 and CDR2 are SGHVS and FQNEAQ. The J segment lost 7 bases and the V segment lost 5 bases, leaving 6 bases of the junction unmatched. This CDR3 is built from 16 residues. CDR3 sequence: CASSQGLAGVGGELFF. The CDR3 DNA sequence: TGTGCCAGCAGCCAGGGACTAGCGGGAGTAGGCGGGGAGCTGTTTTTT.

The chain has TRBV5-4 and TRBJ2-5, with 9 positions matching TRBD2. With 0 bases clipped from V and 3 bases from J, the junction kept 3 bases outside the gene matches. Per germline, CDR1 SGHNT and CDR2 YYREEE (reference sequence). This CDR3 contains 15 residues. In DNA, the CDR3 is TGTGCCAGCAGCTTGGTAGGCGGGAGGGAAGAGACCCAGTACTTC. Its protein is CASSLVGGREETQYF.

Comment on this clone: Other nucleotide sequences from this sample produce the same CDR3. This chain uses TRBV14 with TRBJ2-2; D may be TRBD1 (6 bases). The germline V gene encodes CDR1 SGHDN and CDR2 FVKESK. The CDR3 length is 15 residues. Trimming left V 0 bases short and J 5 bases short, with 10 bases between. The CDR3 DNA sequence: TGTGCCAGCAGCCAAGATTTACAGGGAACCGGGGAGCTGTTTTTT. It is translated as CASSQDLQGTGELFF.

The J gene is TRBJ2-7, the V gene TRBV6-2 or TRBV6-3, with 8 bases identical to TRBD2. V shed 6 bases and J 0 bases; nucleotides not matched to a gene: 4. The CDR3 runs to 14 residues. Germline V gene sequence: CDR1 MNHEY, CDR2 SVGEGT. The CDR3 DNA reads as TGTGCCAGCAGCGATAGCGGGAACTCCTACGAGCAGTACTTC. Translating gives CASSDSGNSYEQYF.

The chain employs TRBV6-5 and TRBJ2-7, with a weak D call TRBD2 (6 bases). The germline V gene encodes CDR1 MNHEY and CDR2 SVGAGI. The V and J ends lost 5 bases and 3 bases respectively, with 14 bases between them. The CDR3 has 14 amino acids. This chain's CDR3 is CASSSGGNLYEQYF. CDR3 nucleotide sequence: TGTGCCAGCAGTAGCGGAGGGAATCTCTACGAGCAGTACTTC.

This chain uses TRBV7-8 with TRBJ2-5; TRBD2 matches 11 bases. The J segment lost 3 bases and the V segment lost 0 bases, leaving 6 bases of the junction unmatched. CDR1 and CDR2 (germline): SGHVS, FQNEAQ. This CDR3 contains 17 residues. The CDR3 loop reads CASSLAGLAGGKETQYF. CDR3 coding DNA: TGTGCCAGCAGCTTAGCGGGGTTAGCGGGAGGGAAAGAGACCCAGTACTTC.